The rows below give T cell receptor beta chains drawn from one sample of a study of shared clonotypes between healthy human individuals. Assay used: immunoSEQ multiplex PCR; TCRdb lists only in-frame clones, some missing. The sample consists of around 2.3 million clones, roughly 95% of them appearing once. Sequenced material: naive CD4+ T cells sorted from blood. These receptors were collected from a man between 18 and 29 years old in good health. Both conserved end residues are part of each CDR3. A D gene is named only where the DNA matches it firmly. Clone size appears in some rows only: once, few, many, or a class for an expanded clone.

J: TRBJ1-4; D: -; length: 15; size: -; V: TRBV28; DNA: TGTGCCAGCAGTCCCTCAGGAGCAACTAATGAAAAACTGTTTTTT; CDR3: CASSPSGATNEKLFF
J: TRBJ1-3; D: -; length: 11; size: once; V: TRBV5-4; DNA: TGTGCCAGCAGCGCGGACGCAGCCATATATTTT; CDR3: CASSADAAIYF
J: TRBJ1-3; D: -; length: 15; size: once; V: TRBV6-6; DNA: TGTGCCAGCAGTGGGGACCGACGCTCTGGAAACACCATATATTTT; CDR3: CASSGDRRSGNTIYF
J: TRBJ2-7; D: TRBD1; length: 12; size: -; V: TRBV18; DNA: TGTGCCAGCTCATCGGGACAGGCCCGCCCGTGGTTC; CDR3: CASSSGQARPWF
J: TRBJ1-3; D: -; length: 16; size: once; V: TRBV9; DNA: TGTGCCAGCAGCGTAACAGCGGCTAACTCTGGAAACACCATATATTTT; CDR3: CASSVTAANSGNTIYF
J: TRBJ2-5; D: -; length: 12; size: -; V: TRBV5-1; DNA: TGCGCCAGCAGCTTGGAGGGTGAGACCCAGTACTTC; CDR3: CASSLEGETQYF
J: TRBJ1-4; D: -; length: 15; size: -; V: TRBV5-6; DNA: TGTGCCAGCAGCCCACGATTTGCAACTAATGAAAAACTGTTTTTT; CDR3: CASSPRFATNEKLFF
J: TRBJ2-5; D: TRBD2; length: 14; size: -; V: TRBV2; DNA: TGTGCCAGCAGGGAGACTAGCCGGGGGGAGACCCAGTACTTC; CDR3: CASRETSRGETQYF
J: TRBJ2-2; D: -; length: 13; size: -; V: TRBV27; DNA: TGTGCCAGCAGTTTAGGGGGTATCGGGGAGCTGTTTTTT; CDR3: CASSLGGIGELFF
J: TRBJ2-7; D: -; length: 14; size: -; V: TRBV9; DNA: TGTGCCAGCAGCGTACAGGGCTCAACCTACGAGCAGTACTTC; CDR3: CASSVQGSTYEQYF
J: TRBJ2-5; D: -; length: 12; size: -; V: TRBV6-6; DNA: TGTGCCAGCAGTTACTCGGGGGAGACCCAGTACTTC; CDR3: CASSYSGETQYF
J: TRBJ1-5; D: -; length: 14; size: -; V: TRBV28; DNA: TGTGCCAGCAGTTTACAGGGGCCCGGGCAGCCCCAGCATTTT; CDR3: CASSLQGPGQPQHF
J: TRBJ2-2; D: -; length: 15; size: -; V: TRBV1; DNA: TGCACCAGCAGCCAAGGTAGCTTGTGGGTGGGGGAGCTGTTTTTT; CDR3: CTSSQGSLWVGELFF
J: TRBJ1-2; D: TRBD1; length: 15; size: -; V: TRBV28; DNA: TGTGCCAGCAGGGATACTGGACAGGGGTCCTATGGCTACACCTTC; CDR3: CASRDTGQGSYGYTF
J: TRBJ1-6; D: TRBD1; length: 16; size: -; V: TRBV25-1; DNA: TGTGCCAGCAGTGAATCGACAGGGACTAATCATTCACCCCTCCACTTT; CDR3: CASSESTGTNHSPLHF
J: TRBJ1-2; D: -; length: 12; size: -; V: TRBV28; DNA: TGTGCCAGCAGTTTCTGGGGCTATGGCTACACCTTC; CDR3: CASSFWGYGYTF
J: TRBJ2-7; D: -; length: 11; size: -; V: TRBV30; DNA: TGTGCCTGGAGTACGGGCGACGAGCAGTACTTC; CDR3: CAWSTGDEQYF
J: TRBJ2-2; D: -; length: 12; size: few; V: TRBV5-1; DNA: TGCGCCAGCAGCGTGAACACCGGGGAGCTGTTTTTT; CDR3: CASSVNTGELFF
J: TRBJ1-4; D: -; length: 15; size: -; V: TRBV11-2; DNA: TGTGCCAGCAGCTTAGATGGTGGGAGAGGCGAAAAACTGTTTTTT; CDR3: CASSLDGGRGEKLFF
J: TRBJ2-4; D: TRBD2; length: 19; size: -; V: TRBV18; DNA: TGTGCCAGCTCACTTACCGGGACGGAGTTTTCTAGCGGCAAAAACATTCAGTACTTC; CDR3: CASSLTGTEFSSGKNIQYF
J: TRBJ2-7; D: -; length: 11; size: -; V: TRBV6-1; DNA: TGTGCCAGTAGCATTGGGGCCGAGCAGTACTTC; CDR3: CASSIGAEQYF
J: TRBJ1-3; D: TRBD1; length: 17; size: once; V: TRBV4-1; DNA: TGCGCCAGCAGCCACGGATGGACAGGTGGAGCTGGAAACACCATATATTTT; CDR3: CASSHGWTGGAGNTIYF
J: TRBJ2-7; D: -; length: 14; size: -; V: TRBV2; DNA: TGTGCCAGCAGTAGAAGGGATTACACCTACGAGCAGTACTTC; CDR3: CASSRRDYTYEQYF